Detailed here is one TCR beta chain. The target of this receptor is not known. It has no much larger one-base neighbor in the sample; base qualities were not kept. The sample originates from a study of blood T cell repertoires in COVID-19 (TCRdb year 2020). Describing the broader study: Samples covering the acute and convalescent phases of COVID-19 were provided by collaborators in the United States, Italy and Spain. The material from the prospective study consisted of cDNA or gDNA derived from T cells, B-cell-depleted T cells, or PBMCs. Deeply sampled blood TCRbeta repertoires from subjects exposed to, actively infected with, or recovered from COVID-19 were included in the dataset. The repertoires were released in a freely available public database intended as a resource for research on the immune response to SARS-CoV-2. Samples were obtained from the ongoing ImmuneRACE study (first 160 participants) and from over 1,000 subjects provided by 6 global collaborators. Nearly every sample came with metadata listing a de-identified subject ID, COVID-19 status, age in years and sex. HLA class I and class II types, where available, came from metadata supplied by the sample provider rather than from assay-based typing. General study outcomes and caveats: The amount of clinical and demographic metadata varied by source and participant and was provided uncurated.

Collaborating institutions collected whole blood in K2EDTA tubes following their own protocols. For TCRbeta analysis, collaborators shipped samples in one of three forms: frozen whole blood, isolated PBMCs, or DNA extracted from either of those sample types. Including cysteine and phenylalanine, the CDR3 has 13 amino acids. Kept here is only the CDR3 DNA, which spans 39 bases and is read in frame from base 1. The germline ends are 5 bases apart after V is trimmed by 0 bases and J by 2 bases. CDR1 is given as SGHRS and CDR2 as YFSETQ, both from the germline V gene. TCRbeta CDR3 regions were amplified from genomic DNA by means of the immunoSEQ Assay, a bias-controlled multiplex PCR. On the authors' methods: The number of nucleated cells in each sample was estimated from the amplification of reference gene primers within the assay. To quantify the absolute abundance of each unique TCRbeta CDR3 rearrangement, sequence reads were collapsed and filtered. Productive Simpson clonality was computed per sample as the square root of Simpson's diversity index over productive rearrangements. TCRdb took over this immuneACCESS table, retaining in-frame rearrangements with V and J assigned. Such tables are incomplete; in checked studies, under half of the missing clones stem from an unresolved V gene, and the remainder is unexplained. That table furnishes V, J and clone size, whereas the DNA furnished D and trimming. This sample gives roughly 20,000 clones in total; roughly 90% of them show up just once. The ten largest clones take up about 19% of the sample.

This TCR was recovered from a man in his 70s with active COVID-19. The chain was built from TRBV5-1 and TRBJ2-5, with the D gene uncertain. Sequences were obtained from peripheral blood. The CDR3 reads CASSLDQQETQYF. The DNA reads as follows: TGCGCCAGCAGCTTGGACCAGCAAGAGACCCAGTACTTC.